The clone carrying this TCR beta chain was found a few times. The sample comes from a study of blood T cell repertoires in COVID-19. In the original processing: By means of reference gene primer amplification, nucleated cell counts were estimated. Measured with immunoSEQ multiplex PCR; TCRdb has only the in-frame clones, and not every one. Clone size and the V and J calls come from that table; the DNA yielded D and trimming. The sample has under 75,000 clones; 75% to 90% are singletons. With 0 bases clipped from V and 10 bases from J, the junction kept 8 bases outside the gene matches. In germline, CDR1 is SGHTA, CDR2 FQGTGA. This CDR3 is 15 amino acids long.

The receptor was derived from a man over 45 with acute or convalescent COVID-19. The genes are TRBV7-3 and TRBJ2-1; TRBD2 aligns across 8 bases. The specimen was peripheral blood. The CDR3 spells CASSLTSGKSREQFF. The CDR3 DNA reads as TGTGCCAGCAGCTTAACTAGCGGGAAGTCGAGGGAGCAGTTCTTC.